There are a few counts of the clone carrying this TCR beta chain. As yet, its antigen is unknown. This sample is part of a study of post-analysis software for immune sequencing data. Turning to the study itself: The disease courses spanned relapsing-remitting, secondary progressive and progressive-relapsing forms of multiple sclerosis. Study-level points and caveats: In patients, TRBV5-6, TRBV5-1 and TRBV20-1 belonged to roughly five TRBV segments found more frequently than in controls. Controls significantly exceeded multiple sclerosis patients in normalized Chao1 diversity.

The length of the CDR3 is 13 residues. Trimming cost V 4 bases and J 6 bases, with 10 bases left between them. The germline V gene has CDR1 MNHEY and CDR2 SVGAGI. Built from TCR beta cDNA, the libraries had unique molecular identifiers in them. TCRdb processed the PCR reads anew with MiXCR; each CDR3 protein has one entry. The table has more than 500,000 distinct CDR3 sequences, around 31% seen once. The origin of this receptor is a girl aged 2 to 17 with multiple sclerosis. V gene TRBV6-5 combines with J gene TRBJ2-1; unclear D gene. Input material: blood. CDR3 residues: CASSSRWANEQFF. In nucleotides, the CDR3 is TGTGCCAGCAGTTCCCGGTGGGCCAATGAGCAGTTCTTC.